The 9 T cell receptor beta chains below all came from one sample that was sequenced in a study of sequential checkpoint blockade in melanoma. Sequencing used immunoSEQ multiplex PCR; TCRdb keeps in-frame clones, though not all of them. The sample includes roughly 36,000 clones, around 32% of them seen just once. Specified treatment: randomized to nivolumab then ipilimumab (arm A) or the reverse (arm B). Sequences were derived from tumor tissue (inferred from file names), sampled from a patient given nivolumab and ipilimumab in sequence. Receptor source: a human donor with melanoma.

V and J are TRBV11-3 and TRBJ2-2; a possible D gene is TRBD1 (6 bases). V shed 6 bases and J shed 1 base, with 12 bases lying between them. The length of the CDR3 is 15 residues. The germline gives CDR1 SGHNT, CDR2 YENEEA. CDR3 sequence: CASSFKTGNTGELFF. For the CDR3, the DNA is TGTGCCAGCAGTTTCAAGACAGGGAACACCGGGGAGCTGTTTTTT.

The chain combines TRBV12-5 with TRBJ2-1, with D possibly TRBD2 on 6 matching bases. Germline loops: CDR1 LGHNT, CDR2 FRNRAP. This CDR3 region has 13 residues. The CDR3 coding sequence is TGTGCCAGCAACAAGGGACTTTACAATGAGCAGTTCTTC. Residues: CASNKGLYNEQFF.

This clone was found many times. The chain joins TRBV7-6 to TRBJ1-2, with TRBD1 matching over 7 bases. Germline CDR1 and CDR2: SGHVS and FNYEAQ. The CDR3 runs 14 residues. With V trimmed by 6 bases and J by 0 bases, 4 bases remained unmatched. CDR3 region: CASRNGQANYGYTF. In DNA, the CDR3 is TGTGCCAGCAGAAACGGACAGGCTAACTATGGCTACACCTTC. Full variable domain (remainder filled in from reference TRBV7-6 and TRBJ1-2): GAGVSQSPRYKVTKRGQDVALRCDPISGHVSLYWYRQALGQGPEFLTYFNYEAQQDKSGLPNDRFSAERPEGSISTLTIQRTEQRDSAMYRCASRNGQANYGYTFGSGTRLTVV.

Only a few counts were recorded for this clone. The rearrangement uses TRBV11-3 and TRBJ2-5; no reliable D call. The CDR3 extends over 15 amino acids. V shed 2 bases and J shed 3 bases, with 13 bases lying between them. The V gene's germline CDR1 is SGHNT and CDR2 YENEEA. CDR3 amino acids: CASSLSSTSEETQYF. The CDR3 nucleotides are TGTGCCAGCAGCTTAAGTAGCACGAGCGAAGAGACCCAGTACTTC.

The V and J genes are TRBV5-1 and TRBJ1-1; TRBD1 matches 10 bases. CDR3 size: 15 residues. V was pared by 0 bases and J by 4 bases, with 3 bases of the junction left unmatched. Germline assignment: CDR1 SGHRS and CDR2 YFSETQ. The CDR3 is CASSLEGDRGTEAFF. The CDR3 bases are TGCGCCAGCAGCTTGGAAGGGGACAGGGGCACTGAAGCTTTCTTT.

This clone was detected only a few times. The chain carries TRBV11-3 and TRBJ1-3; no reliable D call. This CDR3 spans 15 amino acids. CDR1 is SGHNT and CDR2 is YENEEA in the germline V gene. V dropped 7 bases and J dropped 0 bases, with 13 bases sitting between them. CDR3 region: CASTIRADSGNTIYF. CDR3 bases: TGTGCCAGCACCATCCGAGCGGACTCTGGAAACACCATATATTTT.

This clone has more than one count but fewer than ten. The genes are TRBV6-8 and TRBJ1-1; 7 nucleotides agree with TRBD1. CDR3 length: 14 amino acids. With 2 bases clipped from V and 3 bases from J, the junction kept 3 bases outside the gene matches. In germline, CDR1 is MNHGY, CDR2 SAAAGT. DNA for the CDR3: TGTGCCAGCAGTTACCAGGGGGGAGACACTGAAGCTTTCTTT. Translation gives CASSYQGGDTEAFF.

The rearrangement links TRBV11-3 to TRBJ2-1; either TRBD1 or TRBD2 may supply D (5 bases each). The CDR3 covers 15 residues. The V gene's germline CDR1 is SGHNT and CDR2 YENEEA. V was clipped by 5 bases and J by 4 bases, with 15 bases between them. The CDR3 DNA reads TGTGCCAGCAGCCCCCGGGACGCATCATACAATGAGCAGTTCTTC. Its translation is CASSPRDASYNEQFF.

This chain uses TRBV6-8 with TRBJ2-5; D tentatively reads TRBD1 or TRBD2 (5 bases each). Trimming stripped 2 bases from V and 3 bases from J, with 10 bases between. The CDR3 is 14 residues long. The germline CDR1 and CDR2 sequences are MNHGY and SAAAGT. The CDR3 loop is CASSYGTSKETQYF. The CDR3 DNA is TGTGCCAGCAGTTACGGGACGTCTAAAGAGACCCAGTACTTC.